The T cell receptor (beta chain) under discussion was sequenced for a study of cytomegalovirus exposure and HLA in healthy donors. Overall study: Genotyping of roughly 400 donors showed that about 84% belonged to the Caucasian-associated ancestry cluster. Study-wide results and limits: For TCR beta chains, V- and J-gene trimming was later linked to a missense DCLRE1C variant. There were around 160 TCR beta chains listed as cytomegalovirus-associated.

60 Vbeta and 13 Jbeta primers were used in PCR. Measured with immunoSEQ multiplex PCR; TCRdb has only the in-frame clones, and not every one. The table includes about 100,000 clones, about 70% detected once. In regard to this clone: Its specificity is unknown.

V lost 6 bases to trimming and J lost 3 bases, with 10 bases between them. Germline loops: CDR1 MDHEN, CDR2 SYDVKM. The CDR3 has 13 residues. V usage is TRBV28 and J usage is TRBJ2-3; possible D gene TRBD2, 5 bases. What was sequenced was PBMCs. The receptor comes from a woman younger than 30 in good health and CMV-seropositive. Here the CDR3 DNA reads TGTGCCAGCAGGCTTCCGGGGACAGATACGCAGTATTTT. Residues: CASRLPGTDTQYF.